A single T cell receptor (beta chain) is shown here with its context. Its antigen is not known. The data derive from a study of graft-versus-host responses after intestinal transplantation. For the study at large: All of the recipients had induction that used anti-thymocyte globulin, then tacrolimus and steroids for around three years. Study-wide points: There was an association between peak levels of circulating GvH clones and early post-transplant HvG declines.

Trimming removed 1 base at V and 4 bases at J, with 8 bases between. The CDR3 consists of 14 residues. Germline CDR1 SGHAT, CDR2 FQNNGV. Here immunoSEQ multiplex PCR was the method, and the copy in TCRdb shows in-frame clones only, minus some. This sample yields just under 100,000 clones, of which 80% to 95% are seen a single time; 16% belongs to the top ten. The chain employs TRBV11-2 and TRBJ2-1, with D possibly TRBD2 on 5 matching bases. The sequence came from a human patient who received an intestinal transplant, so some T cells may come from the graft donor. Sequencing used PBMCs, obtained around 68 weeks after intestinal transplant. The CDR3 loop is CASSLAGIYNEQFF. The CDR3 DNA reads TGTGCCAGCAGCTTAGCGGGGATTTACAATGAGCAGTTCTTC.